This T cell receptor (beta chain) was identified during a study of blood T cell repertoires in COVID-19. Method: immunoSEQ multiplex PCR; TCRdb's copy keeps in-frame clones and lacks some. The sample has approximately 360,000 clones, less than 90% seen once; the top ten hold about 4.9%. With 2 bases clipped from V and 10 bases from J, the junction kept 13 bases outside the gene matches. The CDR3 length is 16 residues. Germline CDR1 and CDR2: SGHTA and FQGNSA. Sequencing input: PBMCs or T cells enriched from blood (not recorded which). The clonotype was recovered from a woman aged 50 to 65 who had recovered from COVID-19. This chain joins TRBV7-2 and TRBJ1-1; 10 nucleotides agree with TRBD1. CDR3 residues: CASSLSPTGGAGRAFF. The CDR3 bases are TGTGCCAGCAGCTTATCCCCGACAGGGGGCGCGGGTCGAGCTTTCTTT.